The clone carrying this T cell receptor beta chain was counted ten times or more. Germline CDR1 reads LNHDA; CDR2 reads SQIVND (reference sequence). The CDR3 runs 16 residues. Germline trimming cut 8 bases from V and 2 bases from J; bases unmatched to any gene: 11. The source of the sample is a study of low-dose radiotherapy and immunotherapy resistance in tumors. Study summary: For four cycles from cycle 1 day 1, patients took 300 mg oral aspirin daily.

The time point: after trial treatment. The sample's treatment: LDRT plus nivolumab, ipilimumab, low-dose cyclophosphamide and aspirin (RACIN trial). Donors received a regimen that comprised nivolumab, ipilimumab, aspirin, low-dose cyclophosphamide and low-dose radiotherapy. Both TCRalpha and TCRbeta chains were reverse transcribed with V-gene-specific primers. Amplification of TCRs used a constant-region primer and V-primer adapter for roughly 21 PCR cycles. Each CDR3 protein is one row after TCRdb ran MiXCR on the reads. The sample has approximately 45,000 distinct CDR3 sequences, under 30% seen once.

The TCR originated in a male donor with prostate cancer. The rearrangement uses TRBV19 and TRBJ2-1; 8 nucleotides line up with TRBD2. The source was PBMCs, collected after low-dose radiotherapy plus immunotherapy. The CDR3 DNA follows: TGTGCCAGTGCCTCAACCGGGACTAGGCCCTACAATGAGCAGTTCTTC. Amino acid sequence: CASASTGTRPYNEQFF.